Below are 30 T cell receptor beta chains sequenced from a single sample in a study of blood T cells in healthy people across ages. For the second PCR, which ran for about 7 to 11 cycles, a sample-barcoded 5' primer and a J-beta primer mix were used. TCRdb redid the calling of the 5' RACE reads with MiXCR, one entry per CDR3 protein. The sample has roughly 1.9 million distinct CDR3 sequences; more than 35% are singletons. The sequencing input was blood. The receptors stem from a human donor in good health.

The rearrangement joins TRBV6-5 to TRBJ2-4; no definite D call. The closer fit of TRBJ2-7 to the DNA end suggests the J call may be wrong. The CDR3 has 11 amino acids. Germline V gives CDR1 MNHEY, CDR2 SVGAGI. The CDR3 nucleotides read TGTGCCAGCAGAACCGCGAACGAGCAGTACTTC. This gives the protein CASRTANEQYF.

The V call is TRBV7-2, the J call TRBJ2-1; TRBD1 aligns across 8 bases. V shed 2 bases, J shed 7 bases, and the junction held 7 bases outside the gene matches. The germline CDR1 and CDR2 sequences are SGHTA and FQGNSA. The CDR3 spans 15 residues. CDR3 residues: CASSLSGQGGNEQFF. The CDR3 DNA reads as TGTGCCAGCAGCTTATCCGGACAGGGCGGGAATGAGCAGTTCTTC.

The CDR3 sequence is CASSARWDGVKYEQYF. DNA for the CDR3: TGCGCCAGCAGCGCACGATGGGACGGGGTAAAGTACGAGCAGTACTTC. The V call is TRBV5-1, the J call TRBJ2-7; D is perhaps TRBD1 or TRBD2 (5 bases each). V lost 4 bases, J lost 4 bases, and 21 bases lay in between. The CDR3 runs 16 residues. Germline V gene lookup returns CDR1 SGHRS and CDR2 YFSETQ.

The rearrangement joins TRBV19 to TRBJ1-2, with 9 bases identical to TRBD1. V shed 5 bases, J shed 7 bases, and the junction held 14 bases outside the gene matches. Germline values: CDR1 LNHDA, CDR2 SQIVND (reference sequence). This CDR3 comprises 16 residues. CDR3 loop: CASSFPGDRVSSGYTF. The DNA for the CDR3 is TGTGCCAGTAGTTTTCCTGGGGACAGGGTGTCTAGTGGCTACACCTTC.

This chain connects TRBV5-5 to TRBJ2-1, with D possibly matching TRBD2 (6 bases). Germline V lookup: CDR1 SGHKS, CDR2 YYEKEE (reference sequence). V lost 4 bases and J 7 bases, leaving 30 bases between the germline ends. The CDR3 has 19 residues. The DNA of the CDR3 is TGTGCCAGCAGCATCCCTAGAGTTGGCCAGGTAGCGGTGGGGAATGAGCAGTTCTTC. This gives the protein CASSIPRVGQVAVGNEQFF.

The chain joins TRBV5-6 to TRBJ1-5; TRBD1 is a possible D gene (6 bases). CDR1 and CDR2 from the germline V gene are SGHDT and YYEEEE. Trimming left V 1 base short and J 5 bases short, with 10 bases between. The CDR3 is 14 amino acids. CDR3 nucleotide sequence: TGTGCCAGCAGCTTGACAGGGCAGTATCAGCCCCAGCATTTT. As protein: CASSLTGQYQPQHF.

V is TRBV7-2 and J is TRBJ2-7, with D possibly matching TRBD2 (6 bases). The CDR3 totals 12 residues. V lost 5 bases and J 9 bases, leaving 14 bases between the germline ends. The V gene's germline CDR1 is SGHTA and CDR2 FQGNSA. As DNA, the CDR3 is TGTGCCAGCAGCCAGGAGGGAAGGGCGCAGTACTTC. This sequence encodes CASSQEGRAQYF.

The V call is TRBV30, the J call TRBJ1-4; 10 bases match TRBD1. The V gene's germline CDR1 is GTSNPN and CDR2 SVGIG (reference sequence). J lost 3 bases, V lost 4 bases, and 5 bases had no gene match. The CDR3 spans 15 residues. The CDR3 DNA follows: TGTGCCTGGAATCGACAGGGGGCACCTAATGAAAAACTGTTTTTT. Protein product: CAWNRQGAPNEKLFF.

This clonotype was detected only once. The chain couples TRBV20-1 to TRBJ2-7; the D gene is possibly TRBD2 (6 bases). The CDR3 sequence is 16 residues long. V shed 0 bases and J shed 0 bases, with 15 bases lying between them. The germline V gene has CDR1 DFQATT and CDR2 SNEGSKA (reference sequence). CDR3 nucleotide sequence: TGCAGTGCTAGAGATCTGGTCGGGGGTCCCTCCTACGAGCAGTACTTC. Protein product: CSARDLVGGPSYEQYF.

The J gene is TRBJ1-1, the V gene TRBV10-3; D gene ambiguous. Trimming stripped 2 bases from V and 0 bases from J, with 4 bases between. The germline CDR1 and CDR2 sequences are ENHRY and SYGVKD. The CDR3 contains 13 residues. Here the CDR3 reads CAISENMNTEAFF. In DNA form, the CDR3 reads TGTGCCATCAGTGAGAACATGAACACTGAAGCTTTCTTT.

In its sample, this clonotype was seen many times. The chain recombines TRBV5-1 with TRBJ1-1, with D perhaps matching TRBD1 (6 bases). Trimming left V 3 bases short and J 0 bases short, with 9 bases between. The CDR3 sequence is 14 residues long. The germline V gene has CDR1 SGHRS and CDR2 YFSETQ. As DNA, the CDR3 is TGCGCCAGCAGCTCAGGGACACTGAACACTGAAGCTTTCTTT. It yields the protein CASSSGTLNTEAFF.

This clonotype was counted only a few times. The chain combines TRBV7-2 with TRBJ2-3; 9 positions match TRBD1. The CDR3 contains 15 residues. In germline, CDR1 is SGHTA, CDR2 FQGNSA. Trimming cost V 5 bases and J 2 bases; bases outside gene matches: 5. The CDR3 DNA reads as TGTGCCAGCAGCCCGGACAGGGGATACACAGATACGCAGTATTTT. It translates to CASSPDRGYTDTQYF. Filled out from reference TRBV7-2 and TRBJ2-3, the complete variable domain reads GAGVSQSPSNKVTEKGKDVELRCDPISGHTALYWYRQSLGQGLEFLIYFQGNSAPDKSGLPSDRFSAERTGGSVSTLTIQRTQQEDSAVYLCASSPDRGYTDTQYFGPGTRLTVL.

This clonotype has more than one count but fewer than ten. The chain recombines TRBV7-2 with TRBJ2-1; D unresolved. Deletions cut 1 base from V and 6 bases from J, with 13 bases between. Germline-derived CDR1 and CDR2 are SGHTA and FQGNSA. The CDR3 loop spans 15 amino acids. The CDR3 loop is CASSLEVSAFNEQFF. The CDR3 nucleotides are TGTGCCAGCAGCTTAGAGGTTTCGGCCTTCAATGAGCAGTTCTTC.

The chain carries TRBV5-1 and TRBJ2-5; 10 nucleotides align to TRBD1. V lost 4 bases, J lost 11 bases, and 14 bases stayed unmatched. The CDR3 contains 15 residues. Germline lookup yields CDR1 SGHRS and CDR2 YFSETQ. The CDR3 DNA follows: TGCGCCAGCAGCCGGGGACAGGGGTTGATGTGGGAGCAGTACTTC. Its translation is CASSRGQGLMWEQYF. The whole variable domain, remainder taken from reference TRBV5-1 and TRBJ2-5, is KAGVTQTPRYLIKTRGQQVTLSCSPISGHRSVSWYQQTPGQGLQFLFEYFSETQRNKGNFPGRFSGRQFSNSRSEMNVSTLELGDSALYLCASSRGQGLMWEQYFGPGTRLLVL.

CDR3 sequence: CASSPARVKTPVDTQYF. The CDR3 DNA sequence: TGCGCCAGCAGCCCGGCACGGGTCAAAACGCCAGTGGATACGCAGTATTTT. V gene TRBV5-1 combines with J gene TRBJ2-3, with D unresolved. The CDR3 runs 17 residues. The V end was cut by 4 bases, the J end by 6 bases, with 24 bases between. Germline CDR1 and CDR2: SGHRS and YFSETQ.

V usage is TRBV5-1 and J usage is TRBJ2-3; 8 bases line up with TRBD1. V shed 3 bases, J shed 2 bases, and the junction held 8 bases outside the gene matches. Germline CDR1 reads SGHRS; CDR2 reads YFSETQ. The CDR3 is 16 residues long. This CDR3 is CASSSDRGHPTDTQYF. The CDR3 nucleotides read TGCGCCAGCAGCTCCGACAGGGGCCACCCCACAGATACGCAGTATTTT.

This clonotype has just a few counts. The chain links TRBV6-1 to TRBJ2-1, with 11 bases fitting TRBD2. Germline V gives CDR1 MNHNS, CDR2 SASEGT. CDR3 length equals 22 residues. Trimming took 6 bases from V and 0 from J; bases not matched to a gene: 22. This CDR3 reads CASSPTSGDSRVGRGSYNEQFF. In DNA, the CDR3 is TGTGCCAGCAGCCCGACTAGCGGGGATTCACGAGTCGGTCGAGGCTCCTACAATGAGCAGTTCTTC.

The chain joins TRBV12-3 or TRBV12-4 to TRBJ2-3; maybe TRBD2 (5 bases). This CDR3 region has 16 residues. The V gene lost 1 base and the J gene lost 1 base, with 12 bases spanning the gap. The CDR3 protein is CASSLGSFGGTDTQYF. CDR3 DNA sequence: TGTGCCAGCAGTTTAGGGTCGTTCGGGGGCACAGATACGCAGTATTTT.

In this sample, this clonotype turned up once. The junction departs from germline at one end; a sequencing error may be responsible. The V and J genes are TRBV13 and TRBJ1-1; D is unresolved. This CDR3 is built from 11 residues. From germline, CDR1 is PRHDT and CDR2 FYEKMQ (reference sequence). CDR3 nucleotide sequence: TGTGTCAGCAGTCCATACACTGAAGCTTTCTTT. Amino acid sequence: CVSSPYTEAFF.

With respect to this clonotype: The junction differs from germline at one of its ends, possibly a read error. The V gene is TRBV11-2, the J gene TRBJ2-1; D call uncertain. Germline V gives CDR1 SGHAT, CDR2 FQNNGV. This CDR3 comprises 14 residues. The CDR3 DNA follows: TGTGCCAGCAGCTTAGGGGAACAGTACAATGAGCAGTTTTTC. Translating it yields CASSLGEQYNEQFF. Combining the CDR3 with reference TRBV11-2 and TRBJ2-1 gives the whole variable domain EAGVAQSPRYKIIEKRQSVAFWCNPISGHATLYWYQQILGQGPKLLIQFQNNGVVDDSQLPKDRFSAERLKGVDSTLKIQPAKLEDSAVYLCASSLGEQYNEQFFGPGTRLTVL.

This chain joins TRBV7-9 and TRBJ2-1, with 8 bases aligning to TRBD2. The CDR3 is made up of 14 amino acids. The germline CDR1 and CDR2 sequences are SEHNR and FQNEAQ (reference sequence). Losses at the gene ends were 3 bases for V and 6 bases for J; bases not matched to a gene: 4. Here the CDR3 DNA reads TGTGCCAGCAGCTTCGGGGGGGCAGTCAATGAGCAGTTCTTC. It translates to CASSFGGAVNEQFF.

This clonotype appeared many times. The rearrangement uses TRBV29-1 and TRBJ2-3; 7 positions agree with TRBD1. Germline loops: CDR1 SQVTM, CDR2 ANQGSEA. Trimming took 5 bases from V and 4 from J; bases not matched to a gene: 9. CDR3 length: 14 amino acids. The CDR3 is CSVRWGQKADTQYF. CDR3 DNA: TGCAGCGTTAGATGGGGACAGAAAGCAGATACGCAGTATTTT.

J is TRBJ2-5 and V is TRBV20-1, with 7 nucleotides matching TRBD2. The V gene end was trimmed by 0 bases and the J gene end by 4 bases; junction bases not matched to a gene: 14. The germline V gene has CDR1 DFQATT and CDR2 SNEGSKA (reference sequence). This CDR3 is built from 17 residues. As DNA, the CDR3 is TGCAGTGCTAGAGATTTTCTTGAGCGGGGAGTGGGAGAGACCCAGTACTTC. Translating it yields CSARDFLERGVGETQYF.

In its sample, this clonotype was seen a few times. The J gene is TRBJ1-2, the V gene TRBV25-1, with 9 bases that match TRBD1. The CDR3 has 14 amino acids. Trimming removed 6 bases from V and 6 bases from J; junction bases left unmatched: 8. Germline CDR1 MGHDK, CDR2 SYGVNS. The CDR3 DNA sequence: TGTGCCAGCAGGCCTCCCGGACAGGGGAATGGCTACACCTTC. Amino acids: CASRPPGQGNGYTF.

The chain recombines TRBV7-3 with TRBJ2-1; possibly TRBD2 for D (7 bases). CDR1 and CDR2 (germline): SGHTA, FQGTGA. CDR3 size: 15 residues. Trimming cost V 6 bases and J 6 bases, with 18 bases left between them. The CDR3 region has the DNA TGTGCCAGCAGGACGGGGGCTAGCGGCCGCAATGAGCAGTTCTTC. Its translation is CASRTGASGRNEQFF.

This clonotype showed up many times. The V gene is TRBV7-2, the J gene TRBJ2-7; D ambiguous. The CDR3 contains 14 residues. Germline values: CDR1 SGHTA, CDR2 FQGNSA. Trimming left V 1 base short and J 2 bases short, with 9 bases between. The CDR3 DNA is TGTGCCAGCAGCTTAGGTCTTGGGACCTACGAGCAGTACTTC. It yields the protein CASSLGLGTYEQYF.

The J gene is TRBJ1-2, the V gene TRBV12-3 or TRBV12-4; D remains ambiguous. V was cut by 1 base and J by 4 bases, with 10 bases left in between. The CDR3 totals 14 residues. The CDR3 DNA follows: TGTGCCAGCAGTTTAGGTCTGGGAAGCTATGGCTACACCTTC. It specifies CASSLGLGSYGYTF.

This clonotype was observed a few times. This chain links TRBV9 with TRBJ2-3; TRBD2 agrees at 10 bases. Germline CDR1 is SGDLS and CDR2 is YYNGEE. The CDR3 has 18 amino acids. With 4 bases clipped from V and 2 bases from J, the junction kept 13 bases outside the gene matches. CDR3 sequence: CASSPQPELAGTTDTQYF. The CDR3, as DNA: TGTGCCAGCAGCCCCCAGCCCGAACTAGCGGGGACCACAGATACGCAGTATTTT.

The rearrangement links TRBV11-2 to TRBJ2-2; D not resolved. The V and J ends lost 5 bases and 7 bases respectively, with 11 bases between them. Germline V CDR1 and CDR2: SGHAT, FQNNGV. This CDR3 region has 13 residues. The CDR3 protein is CASSPPSHGELFF. The CDR3 coding sequence is TGTGCCAGCAGCCCTCCCAGTCACGGGGAGCTGTTTTTT.

The chain carries TRBV12-3 or TRBV12-4 and TRBJ2-1; unclear D gene. The V end was cut by 6 bases, the J end by 11 bases, with 11 bases between. The CDR3 is made up of 11 amino acids. The DNA of the CDR3 is TGTGCCAGCAGCCTAGGCAGCCAGCAGTTCTTC. It codes for CASSLGSQQFF.